The count of the clone carrying this T cell receptor beta chain is one. The table came from immunoSEQ multiplex PCR; TCRdb's copy has only in-frame clones and leaves some out. The table lists a few hundred thousand clones, roughly nine tenths of them singletons. These data are taken from a study of blood T cell repertoires in COVID-19. There are 15 residues in the CDR3. Germline CDR1 MNHEY, CDR2 SMNVEV (reference sequence). V dropped 6 bases and J dropped 3; count of bases not matched to a gene: 5. The genes are TRBV27 and TRBJ1-5; 10 bases agree with TRBD1. This sequence was found in a woman aged 25 to 39 with COVID-19, enrolled during active disease. Material for sequencing was peripheral blood. The CDR3 is CASSPGQGYNQPQHF. CDR3 sequence (DNA): TGTGCCAGCAGCCCGGGACAGGGGTACAATCAGCCCCAGCATTTT.